These 26 T cell receptor beta chains originate from one sample sequenced in a study of T-cell reconstitution after alpha-beta-depleted transplantation in children. Preparation of the TCRbeta library was carried out with unique molecular identifiers. TCRdb fed the PCR reads into MiXCR, producing one record per CDR3 protein. The table has about a million distinct CDR3 sequences, 25% to 30% seen once; the top ten hold roughly 27%. Source: PBMCs, mostly from graft donor cells, taken 360 days after TCRalphabeta/CD19-depleted stem cell transplant. The origin of the receptors is a boy less than two years old who had a stem cell transplant for SCID, so the T cells may come from the graft donor.

The gene calls are TRBV20-1 and TRBJ2-3; 10 bases line up with TRBD2. There are 15 residues in the CDR3. The germline V gene encodes CDR1 DFQATT and CDR2 SNEGSKA (reference sequence). The J segment lost 6 bases and the V segment lost 5 bases, leaving 11 bases of the junction unmatched. CDR3 residues: CSALNSGGPQDTQYF. The CDR3 nucleotides are TGCAGTGCTCTCAATAGCGGGGGGCCTCAGGATACGCAGTATTTT.

This clonotype was picked up many times. The chain couples TRBV5-1 to TRBJ2-3, with 8 bases identical to TRBD1. The V segment lost 3 bases and the J segment 0 bases; nucleotides outside the gene matches: 0. The CDR3 contains 14 residues. In germline, CDR1 is SGHRS, CDR2 YFSETQ. The CDR3 nucleotides read TGCGCCAGCAGCTGGGACAGGAGCACAGATACGCAGTATTTT. Its translation: CASSWDRSTDTQYF.

This clonotype showed up just a few times. Written as DNA, the CDR3 is TGTGCCAGCAGCCGAAGGCGCTCCTACAATGAGCAGTTCTTC. Amino acids: CASSRRRSYNEQFF. The V and J genes are TRBV5-6 and TRBJ2-1, with D hard to call. Germline V gives CDR1 SGHDT, CDR2 YYEEEE. The CDR3 has 14 residues. Trimming took off 4 bases at V and 0 bases at J, with 8 bases between the two ends.

V is TRBV9 and J is TRBJ2-5, with D perhaps TRBD2 (5 bases). CDR1 and CDR2 (germline): SGDLS, YYNGEE. CDR3 length equals 14 residues. Trimming pared 3 bases from V and 4 bases from J, leaving 13 bases between. CDR3 nucleotides: TGTGCCAGCAGCGCCAGTAAGAGCGGAGAGACCCAGTACTTC. Amino acid sequence: CASSASKSGETQYF.

This clonotype was detected a few times. The chain is built from TRBV4-2 and TRBJ1-5; D possibly corresponds to TRBD1 (5 bases). Germline loops: CDR1 LGHNA, CDR2 YNFKEQ. Between the trimmed V and J ends, which lost 1 base and 7 bases, there was a span of 11 bases. This CDR3 has 14 residues. The CDR3 nucleotides are TGTGCCAGCAGCCAAGGCGGGACCGACCAGCCCCAGCATTTT. This gives the protein CASSQGGTDQPQHF.

This rearrangement joins TRBV5-1 to TRBJ2-5; 9 bases line up with TRBD1. CDR1 is SGHRS and CDR2 is YFSETQ in the germline V gene. Trimming removed 1 base from V and 3 bases from J; junction bases left unmatched: 1. The CDR3 totals 14 residues. The CDR3, as DNA: TGCGCCAGCAGCTTGAGGACAGGGGAAGAGACCCAGTACTTC. Protein: CASSLRTGEETQYF.

There are many counts of this clonotype. The genes are TRBV10-3 and TRBJ2-3; TRBD2 agrees at 14 bases. Germline V lookup: CDR1 ENHRY, CDR2 SYGVKD. Trimming took 7 bases from V and 6 from J; bases not matched to a gene: 12. The CDR3 length is 17 residues. CDR3 bases: TGTGCCATCAACCATCCGGGACTAGCGGGGGATGGGGATACGCAGTATTTT. It specifies CAINHPGLAGDGDTQYF.

The chain has TRBV27 and TRBJ2-6; no definite D call. Between the trimmed V and J ends, which lost 8 bases and 0 bases, there was a span of 8 bases. Per germline, CDR1 MNHEY and CDR2 SMNVEV (reference sequence). This CDR3 has 14 amino acids. CDR3 nucleotides: TGTGCCAGCGAGTTCTACTCTGGGGCCAACGTCCTGACTTTC. Encoded protein: CASEFYSGANVLTF.

The genes are TRBV20-1 and TRBJ2-3; D gene ambiguous. Per the germline V gene, CDR1 is DFQATT and CDR2 is SNEGSKA (reference sequence). The CDR3 length is 13 residues. The V end lost 3 bases, the J end lost 1 base, and 8 bases lay between the germline ends. CDR3 sequence: CSASHSRTDTQYF. CDR3 DNA sequence: TGCAGTGCTAGCCACAGCCGCACAGATACGCAGTATTTT.

The genes are TRBV5-1 and TRBJ2-5, with D perhaps assigned TRBD1 or TRBD2 (5 bases each). The germline V and J ends were trimmed by 6 bases and 7 bases, with 19 bases remaining between them. The CDR3 spans 14 residues. Germline V gives CDR1 SGHRS, CDR2 YFSETQ. The chain's CDR3 is CASTQRGLEGTQYF. Written as DNA, the CDR3 is TGCGCCAGCACCCAAAGGGGTCTAGAGGGGACCCAGTACTTC.

Only a few counts were recorded for this clonotype. V usage is TRBV11-2 and J usage is TRBJ2-7; 11 positions agree with TRBD2. The junction had 4 bases not matched to a gene; V was cut back by 5 bases and J by 1 base. CDR1 is SGHAT, CDR2 FQNNGV, per germline. The CDR3 contains 15 residues. The CDR3 DNA reads TGTGCCAGCAGCAATGGACTAGCGGGTTCCTACGAGCAGTACTTC. Translating gives CASSNGLAGSYEQYF. The variable domain in full, completed from reference TRBV11-2 and TRBJ2-7, reads EAGVAQSPRYKIIEKRQSVAFWCNPISGHATLYWYQQILGQGPKLLIQFQNNGVVDDSQLPKDRFSAERLKGVDSTLKIQPAKLEDSAVYLCASSNGLAGSYEQYFGPGTRLTVT.

The chain employs TRBV4-3 and TRBJ1-1; D gene uncertain. Germline assignment: CDR1 LGHNA and CDR2 YSLEER. V dropped 4 bases and J dropped 1 base, with 10 bases sitting between them. The CDR3 has 14 residues. CDR3 sequence (DNA): TGCGCCAGCAGCCGACTCCCAAGGAACACTGAAGCTTTCTTT. Translated, it gives CASSRLPRNTEAFF.

The chain combines TRBV20-1 with TRBJ1-4, with a tentative D call TRBD1 (5 bases). There are 15 residues in the CDR3. V was cut by 5 bases and J by 1 base, with 14 bases left in between. CDR1 and CDR2 (germline): DFQATT, SNEGSKA (reference sequence). CDR3 nucleotide sequence: TGCAGTGCTCGTGACAGTCAGGGAACTAATGAAAAACTGTTTTTT. Protein product: CSARDSQGTNEKLFF.

V is TRBV20-1 and J is TRBJ2-7, with a tentative D call TRBD2 (6 bases). Germline loops: CDR1 DFQATT, CDR2 SNEGSKA (reference sequence). CDR3 length equals 16 residues. Trimming pared 0 bases from V and 7 bases from J, leaving 22 bases between. CDR3 bases: TGCAGTGCTAGAGATTCCGGCCGGGACTTACCTAGGGAGCAGTACTTC. Its translation is CSARDSGRDLPREQYF.

This rearrangement joins TRBV2 to TRBJ2-5; weak D call: TRBD2 (6 bases). Trimming cost V 8 bases and J 5 bases, with 21 bases left between them. Germline CDR1 SNHLY, CDR2 FYNNEI. The CDR3 totals 15 residues. The CDR3, as DNA: TGTGCCAGCTCCCTCGGCGGGGTGATAGGGGAGACCCAGTACTTC. This translates into CASSLGGVIGETQYF.

This chain uses TRBV5-1 with TRBJ1-1; the D gene is possibly TRBD1 (5 bases). Trimming cost V 4 bases and J 1 base, with 11 bases left between them. Germline V CDR1 and CDR2: SGHRS, YFSETQ. The CDR3 runs to 14 residues. Written as DNA, the CDR3 is TGCGCCAGCAGCATACAACAGGCGAACACTGAAGCTTTCTTT. Translating it yields CASSIQQANTEAFF.

This clonotype was counted a few times. This chain connects TRBV20-1 to TRBJ1-5; D not resolved. Germline-derived CDR1 and CDR2 are DFQATT and SNEGSKA (reference sequence). There are 14 residues in the CDR3. Trimming cost V 0 bases and J 3 bases, with 9 bases left between them. The CDR3 reads CSARDWQDNQPQHF. In DNA form, the CDR3 reads TGCAGTGCTAGAGATTGGCAGGACAATCAGCCCCAGCATTTT.

The V gene is TRBV27, the J gene TRBJ2-7, with a tentative D call TRBD2 (6 bases). V shed 3 bases and J shed 3 bases, with 12 bases lying between them. CDR3 length: 14 residues. Germline V gives CDR1 MNHEY, CDR2 SMNVEV (reference sequence). The CDR3 nucleotides read TGTGCCAGCAGTTTCGGGGGACCCCGCTACGAGCAGTACTTC. Translating gives CASSFGGPRYEQYF.

This chain connects TRBV20-1 to TRBJ1-5; D is unclear. Germline V CDR1 and CDR2: DFQATT, SNEGSKA (reference sequence). This CDR3 has 15 amino acids. V was pared by 1 base and J by 4 bases, with 14 bases between. The DNA of the CDR3 is TGCAGTGCTAGAGGTTTGGGCAGGATTAATCAGCCCCAGCATTTT. Translated, it gives CSARGLGRINQPQHF.

The CDR3 loop reads CASSLRAGVYHEQYF. The CDR3 DNA reads TGTGCCAGCAGTTTACGGGCAGGGGTTTACCACGAGCAGTACTTC. The chain is built from TRBV27 and TRBJ2-7; maybe TRBD1 (6 bases). The germline V gene has CDR1 MNHEY and CDR2 SMNVEV (reference sequence). Trimming stripped 2 bases from V and 5 bases from J, with 16 bases between. This CDR3 spans 15 amino acids.

This chain connects TRBV4-2 to TRBJ2-5, with 15 bases identical to TRBD2. With 5 bases clipped from V and 1 base from J, the junction kept 11 bases outside the gene matches. Germline CDR1 LGHNA, CDR2 YNFKEQ. The CDR3 covers 19 residues. The chain's CDR3 is CASSKGPGLAGGAQETQYF. In nucleotides, the CDR3 is TGTGCCAGCAGCAAGGGGCCGGGACTAGCGGGGGGAGCCCAAGAGACCCAGTACTTC.

The chain uses TRBV12-3 or TRBV12-4 and TRBJ2-5; the match to TRBD2 covers 10 bases. The V and J ends lost 6 bases and 4 bases, in that order; junction bases with no gene match: 11. The CDR3 covers 16 residues. CDR3 residues: CASRGSGGASPETQYF. The CDR3, as DNA: TGTGCCAGCAGAGGGAGCGGGGGGGCTTCTCCAGAGACCCAGTACTTC.

This clonotype was found a few times. V and J are TRBV20-1 and TRBJ2-3; possibly TRBD2 for D (6 bases). Per the germline V gene, CDR1 is DFQATT and CDR2 is SNEGSKA (reference sequence). The ends were cut back, 5 bases at V and 2 bases at J, with 11 bases in the middle. The length of the CDR3 is 13 residues. The CDR3 sequence is CSALRGYTDTQYF. CDR3 sequence (DNA): TGCAGTGCTCTGCGGGGATACACAGATACGCAGTATTTT.

The V and J genes are TRBV14 and TRBJ2-5; TRBD1 matches 7 bases. CDR3 size: 18 residues. Germline V gives CDR1 SGHDN, CDR2 FVKESK. With 2 bases clipped from V and 5 bases from J, the junction kept 17 bases outside the gene matches. CDR3 amino acids: CASSQSLRLQGIWETQYF. The CDR3 DNA is TGTGCCAGCAGCCAAAGTCTCCGTCTACAGGGGATTTGGGAGACCCAGTACTTC.

This clonotype was seen a few times. The chain links TRBV20-1 to TRBJ1-5; the D is unclear. Trimming took off 0 bases at V and 3 bases at J, with 12 bases between the two ends. The CDR3 runs 15 residues. Germline assignment: CDR1 DFQATT and CDR2 SNEGSKA (reference sequence). This CDR3 reads CSAREEQLINQPQHF. The CDR3 bases are TGCAGTGCTAGAGAAGAGCAGCTAATCAATCAGCCCCAGCATTTT.

V gene TRBV5-4 combines with J gene TRBJ1-1; a weak D match, TRBD1 (5 bases). The V gene's germline CDR1 is SGHNT and CDR2 YYREEE (reference sequence). The CDR3 is 13 residues long. V was clipped by 3 bases and J by 6 bases, with 12 bases between them. CDR3 nucleotide sequence: TGTGCCAGCAGCTGGGACTTAAAGTCTGAAGCTTTCTTT. Translating gives CASSWDLKSEAFF. Full variable domain (rest looked up from reference TRBV5-4 and TRBJ1-1): ETGVTQSPTHLIKTRGQQVTLRCSSQSGHNTVSWYQQALGQGPQFIFQYYREEENGRGNFPPRFSGLQFPNYSSELNVNALELDDSALYLCASSWDLKSEAFFGQGTRLTVV.